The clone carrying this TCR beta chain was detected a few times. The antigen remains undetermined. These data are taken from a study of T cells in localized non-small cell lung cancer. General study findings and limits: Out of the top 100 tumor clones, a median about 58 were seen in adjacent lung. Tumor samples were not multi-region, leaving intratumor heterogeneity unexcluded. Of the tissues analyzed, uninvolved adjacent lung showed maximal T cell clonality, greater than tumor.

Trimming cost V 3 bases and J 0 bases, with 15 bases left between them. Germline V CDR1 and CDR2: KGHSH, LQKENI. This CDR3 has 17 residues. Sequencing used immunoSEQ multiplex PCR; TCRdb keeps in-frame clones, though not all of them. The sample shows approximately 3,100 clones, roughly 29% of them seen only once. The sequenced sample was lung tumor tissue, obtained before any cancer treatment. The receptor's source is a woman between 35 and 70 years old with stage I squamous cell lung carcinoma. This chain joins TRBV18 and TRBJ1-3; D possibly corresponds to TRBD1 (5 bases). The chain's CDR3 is CASSPETLTGSGNTIYF. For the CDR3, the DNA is TGTGCCAGCTCACCTGAAACTTTAACAGGCTCTGGAAACACCATATATTTT.